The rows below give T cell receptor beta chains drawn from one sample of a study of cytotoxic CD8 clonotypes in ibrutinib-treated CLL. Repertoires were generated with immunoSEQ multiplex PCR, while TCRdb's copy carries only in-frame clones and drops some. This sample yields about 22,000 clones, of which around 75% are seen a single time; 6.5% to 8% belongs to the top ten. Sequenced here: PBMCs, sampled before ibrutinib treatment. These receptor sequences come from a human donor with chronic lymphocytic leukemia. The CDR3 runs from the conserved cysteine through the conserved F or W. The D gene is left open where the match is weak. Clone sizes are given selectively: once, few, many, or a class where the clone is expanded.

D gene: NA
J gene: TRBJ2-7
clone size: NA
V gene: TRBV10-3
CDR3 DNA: TGTGCCATCAGTGAGGGGGAAAAGGGGCCCTACGAGCAGTACTTC
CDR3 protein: CAISEGEKGPYEQYF

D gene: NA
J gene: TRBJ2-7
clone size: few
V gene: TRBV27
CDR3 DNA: TGTGCCAGCAGTTTGAGGGGGTCCTACGAGCAGTACTTC
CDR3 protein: CASSLRGSYEQYF

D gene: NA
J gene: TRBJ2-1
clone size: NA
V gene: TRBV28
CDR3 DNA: TGTGCCAGCAGTTTAGCGGGCTGGGCCTACAATGAGCAGTTCTTC
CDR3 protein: CASSLAGWAYNEQFF

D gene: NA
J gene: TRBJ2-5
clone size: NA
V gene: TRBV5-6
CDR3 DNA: TGTGCCAGCAGCTTGCGCCAGGGTCGGTCAGAGACCCAGTACTTC
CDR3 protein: CASSLRQGRSETQYF

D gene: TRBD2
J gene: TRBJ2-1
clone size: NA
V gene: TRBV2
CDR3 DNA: TGTGCCAGCAGTGCCTGGGGGGGCTCCTACAATGAGCAGTTCTTC
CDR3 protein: CASSAWGGSYNEQFF

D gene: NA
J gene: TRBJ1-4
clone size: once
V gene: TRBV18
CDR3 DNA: TGTGCCAGCTCACCCTATGAAAAACTGTTTTTT
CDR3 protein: CASSPYEKLFF

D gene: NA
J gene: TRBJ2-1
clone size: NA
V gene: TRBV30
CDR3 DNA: TGTGCCTGGGCCTCCGAAGTCTACAATGAGCAGTTCTTC
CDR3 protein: CAWASEVYNEQFF

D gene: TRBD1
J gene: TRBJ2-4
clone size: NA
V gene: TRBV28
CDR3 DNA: TGTGCCATCCAATCTGGACAGGGGGAAACCAAAAACATTCAGTACTTC
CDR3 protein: CAIQSGQGETKNIQYF

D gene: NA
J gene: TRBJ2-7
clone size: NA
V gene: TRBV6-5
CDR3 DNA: TGTGCCAGCAGATTGACAGGAAAGGCCTACGAGCAGTACTTC
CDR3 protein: CASRLTGKAYEQYF

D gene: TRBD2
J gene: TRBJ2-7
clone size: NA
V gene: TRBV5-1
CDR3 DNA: TGCGCCAGCAGCTTGGGTGTAGGACTAGCGGGGTCCTACGAGCAGTACTTC
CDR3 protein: CASSLGVGLAGSYEQYF

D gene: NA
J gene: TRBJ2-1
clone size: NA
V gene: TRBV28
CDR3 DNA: TGTGCCAGCAGATCTAGTCCCTACAATGAGCAGTTCTTC
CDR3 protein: CASRSSPYNEQFF

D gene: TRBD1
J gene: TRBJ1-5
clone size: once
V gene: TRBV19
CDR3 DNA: TGTGCCAGTAGTATAGGAGCAGGGGGGAGCAATCAGCCCCAGCATTTT
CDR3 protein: CASSIGAGGSNQPQHF

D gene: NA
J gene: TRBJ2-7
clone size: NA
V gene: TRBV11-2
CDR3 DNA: TGTGCTTCTGGGACACCCTACGAGCAGTACTTC
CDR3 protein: CASGTPYEQYF

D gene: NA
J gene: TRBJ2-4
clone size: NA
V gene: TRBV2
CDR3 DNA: TGTGCCAGCAGTGAAGTGGAGGCCGTGGGTGCCAAAAACATTCAGTACTTC
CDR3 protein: CASSEVEAVGAKNIQYF

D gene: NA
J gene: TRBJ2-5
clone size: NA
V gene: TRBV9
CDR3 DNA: TGTGCCAGCAGCGTAGGGAGTTACCAAGAGACCCAGTACTTC
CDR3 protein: CASSVGSYQETQYF

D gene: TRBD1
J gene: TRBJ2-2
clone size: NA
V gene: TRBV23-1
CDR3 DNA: TGCGCCAGCAGTCAATCGATTAGGGGGCCCGTCGAACACCGGGGAGCTGTTTTT
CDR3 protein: CASSQSIRGPVEHRGAVF

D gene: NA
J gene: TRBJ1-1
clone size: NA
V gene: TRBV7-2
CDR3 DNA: TGTGCCAGCAGCTTAGTTAGTGGGAACACTGAAGCTTTCTTT
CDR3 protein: CASSLVSGNTEAFF

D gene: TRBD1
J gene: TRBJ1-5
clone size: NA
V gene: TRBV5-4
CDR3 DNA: TGTGCCAGCAGCAGAGCAGGGGGCGGTCAGCCCCAGCATTTT
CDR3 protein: CASSRAGGGQPQHF

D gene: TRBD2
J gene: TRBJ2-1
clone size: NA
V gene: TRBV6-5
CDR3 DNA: TGTGCCAGCATCAAGATAGCGGGAGATAATGAGCAGTTCTTC
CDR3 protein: CASIKIAGDNEQFF

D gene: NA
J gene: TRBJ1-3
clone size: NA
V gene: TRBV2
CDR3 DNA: TGTGCCAGCAGGAAACAGGCCGATCTGACCATATATTTT
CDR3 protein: CASRKQADLTIYF

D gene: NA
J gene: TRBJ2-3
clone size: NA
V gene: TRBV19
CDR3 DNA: TGTGCCAGTAGTCAAGATACAGATACGCAGTATTTT
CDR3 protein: CASSQDTDTQYF

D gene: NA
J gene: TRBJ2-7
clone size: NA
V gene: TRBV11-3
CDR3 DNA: TGTGCCAGCAGCTTAGGGGGCGGGTTAGAGCAGTACTTC
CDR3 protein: CASSLGGGLEQYF

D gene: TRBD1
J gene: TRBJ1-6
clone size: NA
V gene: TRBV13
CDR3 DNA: TGTGCCAGCAGCTCGGGACAGCTTAGCTCCTATAATTCACCCCTCCACTTT
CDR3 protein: CASSSGQLSSYNSPLHF

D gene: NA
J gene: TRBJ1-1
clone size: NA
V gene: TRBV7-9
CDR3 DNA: TGTGCCAGCAGCATTGAAGCTTTCTTT
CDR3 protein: CASSIEAFF

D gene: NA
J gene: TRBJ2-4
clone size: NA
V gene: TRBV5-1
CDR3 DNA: TGCGCCAGCCACCGGGACCCGGTGGGCAAAAACATTCAGTACTTC
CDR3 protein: CASHRDPVGKNIQYF

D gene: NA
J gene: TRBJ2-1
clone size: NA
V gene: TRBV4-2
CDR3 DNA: TGTGCCAGCAGCCAAGATGGGGCGGGGGCTTGGCGGTCCTACAATGAGCAGTTCTTC
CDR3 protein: CASSQDGAGAWRSYNEQFF

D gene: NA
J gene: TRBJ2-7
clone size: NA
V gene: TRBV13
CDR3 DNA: TGTGCCAGCAACTTAAGACGGGGCACTCGGAACGAGCAGTACTTC
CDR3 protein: CASNLRRGTRNEQYF

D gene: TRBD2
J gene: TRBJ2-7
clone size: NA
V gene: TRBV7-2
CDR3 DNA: TGTGCCAGCCTTCACAGCGGGAGCTTCTACGAGCAGTACTTC
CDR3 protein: CASLHSGSFYEQYF